A selection of T cell receptor beta chains follows, all from one sample in a study of T cell changes during pregnancy in multiple sclerosis. TCRdb keeps only in-frame clones here, not all; method: immunoSEQ multiplex PCR. The sample consists of tens of thousands of clones, more than 90% of them appearing once. Sequenced here: peripheral blood, sampled in the second trimester of pregnancy. These receptors all come from a female donor with multiple sclerosis, enrolled in a pregnancy study. The CDR3 runs from the conserved cysteine through the conserved F or W. A D gene is named only where the DNA matches it firmly. The size of a clone is reported for some rows only, either as once, few or many, or as a class for expanded clones.

j_call d_call v_call cdr3_length clone_size cdr3_nt cdr3_aa
TRBJ1-5 - TRBV21-1 16 - TGTGCCAGCATCTGGGGGGAACAGGGGGACAATCAGCCCCAGCATTTT CASIWGEQGDNQPQHF
TRBJ1-4 TRBD1 TRBV7-2 16 - TGTGCCAGCAGCTTAGCCGCGAGGGGGCGACATGAAAAACTGTTTTTT CASSLAARGRHEKLFF
TRBJ1-4 TRBD1 TRBV4-1 16 - TGCGCCAGCAGCCCACCGCCGGGACAGAATAATGAAAAACTGTTTTTT CASSPPPGQNNEKLFF
TRBJ1-4 - TRBV9 17 - TGTGCCAGCAGCGTAGGGGGCGGGGCTGCAACTAATGAAAAACTGTTTTTT CASSVGGGAATNEKLFF
TRBJ2-1 TRBD1 TRBV9 14 - TGTGCCAGCAGCGTAGCTACCAGGGGGAATGAGCAGTTCTTC CASSVATRGNEQFF
TRBJ1-2 TRBD1 TRBV23-1 16 - TGCGCCAGCAGTCAAAAGACAGGGGGCGCATTGGGTGGCTACACCTTC CASSQKTGGALGGYTF
TRBJ2-1 TRBD1 TRBV13 16 - TGTGCCAGCAGCAACGGACAGGGCAGGTTCGATAGTGAGCAGTTCTTC CASSNGQGRFDSEQFF
TRBJ2-3 - TRBV5-8 15 - TGTGCCAGCAGCTTGTTTGGGCGGGACACAGATACGCAGTATTTT CASSLFGRDTDTQYF
TRBJ2-2 TRBD1 TRBV9 16 - TGTGCCAGCAGCCTTAGACAGGGGGCTGGCACCGGGGAGCTGTTTTTT CASSLRQGAGTGELFF
TRBJ1-5 - TRBV10-2 14 - TGCGCCAGCAGTGAGCCCGGACAGAATCAGCCCCAGCATTTT CASSEPGQNQPQHF
TRBJ1-6 - TRBV11-3 15 - TGTGCCAGCAGCCCAGCACAGCAATATAATTCACCCCTCCACTTT CASSPAQQYNSPLHF
TRBJ2-5 TRBD1 TRBV9 15 - TGTGCCAGCAGCGGGGACAGGGGATGGGCAGAGACCCAGTACTTC CASSGDRGWAETQYF
TRBJ2-2 - TRBV7-3 15 - TGTGCCAGCAGCTTATCGGGACAGAACACCGGGGAGCTGTTTTTT CASSLSGQNTGELFF
TRBJ2-5 - TRBV6-6 11 - TGTGCCACCAAACAGCAAGAGACCCAGTACTTC CATKQQETQYF
TRBJ2-3 - TRBV27 14 - TGTGCCAGCAGTCGCGCGGGTTGGACAGATACGCAGTATTTT CASSRAGWTDTQYF
TRBJ1-1 TRBD1 TRBV19 13 once TGTGCCAGTAGTACGACAGGGGGCACTGAAGCTTTCTTT CASSTTGGTEAFF
TRBJ1-1 - TRBV7-9 13 - TGTGCCAGCAGCTTAGGCAGTCCCACTGAAGCTTTCTTT CASSLGSPTEAFF
TRBJ2-7 - TRBV27 15 - TGTGCCAGCAGTTTATTCTTGGACAGCTCCTACGAGCAGTACTTC CASSLFLDSSYEQYF
TRBJ1-5 - TRBV27 17 - TGTGCCAGCAGTTTATTTGGAGGCTCGGGTAGCAATCAGCCCCAGCATTTT CASSLFGGSGSNQPQHF
TRBJ2-2 TRBD2 TRBV7-9 16 - TGTGCCAGCAGCTTGTCGCCCAGCGGGAGGGTCGGGGAGCTGTTTTTT CASSLSPSGRVGELFF
TRBJ2-5 - TRBV25-1 13 - TGTGCCAGCAGCCCTGGGGCGGAAGAGACCCAGTACTTC CASSPGAEETQYF
TRBJ1-2 - TRBV19 14 - TGTGCCAGTAGTATTCAACAGAATAACTATGGCTACACCTTC CASSIQQNNYGYTF
TRBJ2-3 - TRBV15 14 - TGTGCCACCAGCCGGCGGAGGGCTGCAGATACGCAGTATTTT CATSRRRAADTQYF
TRBJ2-2 - TRBV7-9 14 - TGTGCCAGCGGCCCGTCCCTGAACACCGGGGAGCTGTTTTTT CASGPSLNTGELFF
TRBJ2-7 - TRBV29-1 12 - TGCAGCGTGGGGCGGGGGCTCCACGAGCAGTACTTC CSVGRGLHEQYF
TRBJ2-3 TRBD1 TRBV7-9 15 - TGTGCCAGCAAGGAGCGACAGGGAAGCACAGATACGCAGTATTTT CASKERQGSTDTQYF
TRBJ1-5 TRBD1 TRBV6-5 13 - TGTGCCAGCAGTTACGACAGGGGGCAGCCCCAGCATTTT CASSYDRGQPQHF
TRBJ2-3 TRBD2 TRBV7-9 17 - TGTGCCAGCAGCTTAGCTGGGACTAGCGCAATCGTAGATACGCAGTATTTT CASSLAGTSAIVDTQYF
TRBJ2-1 TRBD2 TRBV19 21 - TGTGCCAGTAGTATTCGTAAGGGACTAGCGGGGACCTTCGGCTCCTACAATGAGCAGTTCTTC CASSIRKGLAGTFGSYNEQFF
TRBJ2-3 - TRBV18 14 - TGTGCCAGCTCAATGGCGAGGAGCACAGATACGCAGTATTTT CASSMARSTDTQYF
TRBJ1-1 TRBD1 TRBV5-5 16 - TGTGCCAGCAGCCCCGGGACAGGGGGTTTGAACACTGAAGCTTTCTTT CASSPGTGGLNTEAFF
TRBJ2-5 TRBD2 TRBV5-4 18 - TGTGCCAGCAGCAGGGACCTGGGACTAGCGGGACCACAAGAGACCCAGTACTTC CASSRDLGLAGPQETQYF
TRBJ1-1 TRBD1 TRBV20-1 11 - TGCAGTGCTCTTCTCAGGGGGGAGGCTTTCTTT CSALLRGEAFF
TRBJ1-3 - TRBV2 14 - TGTGCCAGCAGGTGGCAGGGCCACGGAAACACCATATATTTT CASRWQGHGNTIYF
TRBJ1-2 - TRBV11-3 13 once TGTGCCAGCAGCTTACAACAGGGCTATGGCTACACCTTC CASSLQQGYGYTF
TRBJ2-1 TRBD2 TRBV2 15 - TGTGCCAGCAGTGAGGCACTAGCGGCTTACAATGAGCAGTTCTTC CASSEALAAYNEQFF
TRBJ2-5 - TRBV30 13 - TGTGCCTGGAGCTCGGGACACCGAGAGACCCAGTACTTC CAWSSGHRETQYF
TRBJ1-4 - TRBV4-3 14 - TGCGCCAGCAGCCTACAGGGTACTAATGAAAAACTGTTTTTT CASSLQGTNEKLFF
TRBJ1-2 TRBD1 TRBV27 16 - TGTGCCAGCAGTTTAACCGGGACAGGGGATAAGTATGGCTACACCTTC CASSLTGTGDKYGYTF
TRBJ2-1 - TRBV28 14 - TGTGCCAGCAGTTTAACTCCCCACGGGGATGAGCAGTTCTTC CASSLTPHGDEQFF
TRBJ2-7 - TRBV7-8 14 - TGTGCCAGCAGCAAGGGGGGGAGCTCCTACGAGCAGTACTTC CASSKGGSSYEQYF
TRBJ1-3 - TRBV7-2 15 - TGTGCCAGCAGCTTACTCAGGGGTGTGGGAAACACCATATATTTT CASSLLRGVGNTIYF
TRBJ2-3 - TRBV30 13 - TGTGCCTGGAGTGTAGGGGGCACAGATACGCAGTATTTT CAWSVGGTDTQYF
TRBJ1-1 - TRBV7-6 15 - TGTGCCAGCAGCCCACAGGGTTTCCTGAACACTGAAGCTTTCTTT CASSPQGFLNTEAFF
TRBJ1-4 - TRBV23-1 17 - TGCGCCAGCAGTCAATCCTTGGAAAATGAGGCTAATGAAAAACTGTTTTTT CASSQSLENEANEKLFF
TRBJ2-1 TRBD2 TRBV4-1 17 - TGCGCCAGCAGCCAAGAAGTACTAGCGGGGGCCTACAATGAGCAGTTCTTC CASSQEVLAGAYNEQFF